The clone carrying this T cell receptor beta chain was seen many times. The sequenced fragment ends 3 residues before the CDR3 boundary, so the rest is inferred from the germline J gene. The data derive from a study of T cell clonality in common variable immunodeficiency. Heparinized whole blood, 5 to 8 ml, came from each donor. Germline CDR1 MNHEY, CDR2 SVGEGT. The CDR3 is made up of 13 amino acids. V lost 4 bases and J 1 base, leaving 8 bases between the germline ends. Control and CVID samples contributed equal amounts of genomic DNA. TCRdb's table, derived via immunoSEQ multiplex PCR, lists solely in-frame clones and lacks some. The specimen has roughly 55,000 clones, none found just once.

This sequence was found in a person aged 18 to 75 in good health. The sequenced sample was peripheral blood mononuclear cells. The chain couples TRBV6-2 or TRBV6-3 to TRBJ2-7, with D tentatively TRBD1 (5 bases). CDR3 amino acids: CASSFRVSYEQYF. The CDR3 bases that were read are TGTGCCAGCAGTTTCAGGGTGTCCTACGAG.